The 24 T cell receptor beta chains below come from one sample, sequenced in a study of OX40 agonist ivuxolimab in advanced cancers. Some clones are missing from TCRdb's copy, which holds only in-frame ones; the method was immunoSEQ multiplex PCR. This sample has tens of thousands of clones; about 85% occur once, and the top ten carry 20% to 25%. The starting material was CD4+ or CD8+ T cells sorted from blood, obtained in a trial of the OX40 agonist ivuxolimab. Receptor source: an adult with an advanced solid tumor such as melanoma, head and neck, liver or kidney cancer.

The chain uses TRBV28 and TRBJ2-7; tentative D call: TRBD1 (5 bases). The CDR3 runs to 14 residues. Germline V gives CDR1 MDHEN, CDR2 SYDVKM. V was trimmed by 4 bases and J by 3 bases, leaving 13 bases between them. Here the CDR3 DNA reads TGTGCCAGCAGTTCCTCCGGGCAGGGCTACGAGCAGTACTTC. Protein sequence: CASSSSGQGYEQYF.

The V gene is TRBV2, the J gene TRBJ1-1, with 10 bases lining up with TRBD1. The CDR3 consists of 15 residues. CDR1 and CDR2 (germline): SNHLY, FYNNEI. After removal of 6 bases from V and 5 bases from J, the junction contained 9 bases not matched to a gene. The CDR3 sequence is CASSVDRTGGTEAFF. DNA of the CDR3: TGTGCCAGCAGCGTTGACCGGACAGGGGGGACTGAAGCTTTCTTT. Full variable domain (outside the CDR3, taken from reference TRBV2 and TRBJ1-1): EPEVTQTPSHQVTQMGQEVILRCVPISNHLYFYWYRQILGQKVEFLVSFYNNEISEKSEIFDDQFSVERPDGSNFTLKIRSTKLEDSAMYFCASSVDRTGGTEAFFGQGTRLTVV.

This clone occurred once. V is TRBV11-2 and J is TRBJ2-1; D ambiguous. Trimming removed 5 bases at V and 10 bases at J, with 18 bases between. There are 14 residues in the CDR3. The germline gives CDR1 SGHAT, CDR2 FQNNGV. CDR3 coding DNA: TGTGCCAGCAGCCCCGGGCCGACTTTCAGCGAGCAGTTCTTC. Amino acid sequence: CASSPGPTFSEQFF.

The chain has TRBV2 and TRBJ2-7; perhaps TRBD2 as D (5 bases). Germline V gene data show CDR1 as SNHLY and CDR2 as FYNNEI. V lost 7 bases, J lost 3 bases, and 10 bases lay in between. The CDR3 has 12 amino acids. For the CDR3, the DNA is TGTGCCAGCATAGCGCGTGACTACGAGCAGTACTTC. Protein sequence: CASIARDYEQYF.

The CDR3: CASRNRANYEQYF. DNA of the CDR3: TGTGCCAGCAGAAACCGGGCCAACTACGAGCAGTACTTC. This sequence joins TRBV28 and TRBJ2-7; no firm D call. The CDR3 has 13 amino acids. Germline V lookup: CDR1 MDHEN, CDR2 SYDVKM. V shed 6 bases and J shed 3 bases, with 12 bases lying between them. The variable domain in full, completed from reference TRBV28 and TRBJ2-7, reads DVKVTQSSRYLVKRTGEKVFLECVQDMDHENMFWYRQDPGLGLRLIYFSYDVKMKEKGDIPEGYSVSREKKERFSLILESASTNQTSMYLCASRNRANYEQYFGPGTRLTVT.

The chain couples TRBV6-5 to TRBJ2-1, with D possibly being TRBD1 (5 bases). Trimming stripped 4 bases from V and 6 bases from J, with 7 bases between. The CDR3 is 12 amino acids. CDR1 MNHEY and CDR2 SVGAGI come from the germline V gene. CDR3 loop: CASSSQGNEQFF. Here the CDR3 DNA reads TGTGCCAGCAGTTCTCAGGGCAATGAGCAGTTCTTC.

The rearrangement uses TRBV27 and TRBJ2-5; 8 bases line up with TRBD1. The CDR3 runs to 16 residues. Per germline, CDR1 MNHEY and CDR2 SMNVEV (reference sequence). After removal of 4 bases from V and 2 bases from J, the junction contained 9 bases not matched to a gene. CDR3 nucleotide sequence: TGTGCCAGCAGTTGCTGGGACAGGCGGATTCAAGAGACCCAGTACTTC. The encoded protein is CASSCWDRRIQETQYF.

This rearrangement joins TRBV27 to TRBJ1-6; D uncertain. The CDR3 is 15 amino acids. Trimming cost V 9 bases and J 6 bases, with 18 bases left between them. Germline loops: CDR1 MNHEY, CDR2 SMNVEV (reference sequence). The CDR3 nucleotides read TGTGCCAGTGCTACTGGTGGATTTGGTAATTCACCCCTCCACTTT. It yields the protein CASATGGFGNSPLHF.

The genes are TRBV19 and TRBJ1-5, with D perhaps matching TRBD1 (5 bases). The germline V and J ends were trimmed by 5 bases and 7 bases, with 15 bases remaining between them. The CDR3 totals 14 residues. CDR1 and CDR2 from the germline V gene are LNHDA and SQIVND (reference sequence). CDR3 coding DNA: TGTGCCAGTAGTTCTCTGGGGGGGGGACAGCCCCAGCATTTT. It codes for CASSSLGGGQPQHF.

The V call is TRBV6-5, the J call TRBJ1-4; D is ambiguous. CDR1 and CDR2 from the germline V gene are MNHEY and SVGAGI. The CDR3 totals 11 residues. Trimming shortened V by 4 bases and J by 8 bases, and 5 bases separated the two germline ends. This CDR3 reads CASSSTEKLFF. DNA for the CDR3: TGTGCCAGCAGTTCGACAGAAAAACTGTTTTTT.

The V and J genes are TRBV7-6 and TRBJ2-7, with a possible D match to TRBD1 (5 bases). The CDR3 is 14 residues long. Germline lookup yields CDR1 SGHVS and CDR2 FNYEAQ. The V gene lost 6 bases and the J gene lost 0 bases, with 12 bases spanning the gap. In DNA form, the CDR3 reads TGTGCCAGCAGTTCCAGGGTAGCCTCCTACGAGCAGTACTTC. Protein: CASSSRVASYEQYF.

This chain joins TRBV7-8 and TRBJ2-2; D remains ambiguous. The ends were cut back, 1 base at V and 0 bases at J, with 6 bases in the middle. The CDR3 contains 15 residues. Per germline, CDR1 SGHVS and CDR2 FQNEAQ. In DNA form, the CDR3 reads TGTGCCAGCAGCTTAGACCCTTCGAACACCGGGGAGCTGTTTTTT. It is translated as CASSLDPSNTGELFF.

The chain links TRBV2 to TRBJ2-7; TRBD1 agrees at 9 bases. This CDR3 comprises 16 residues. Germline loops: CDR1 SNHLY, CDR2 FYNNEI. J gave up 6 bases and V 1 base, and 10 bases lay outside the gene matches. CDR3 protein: CASSEGRTGVRGEQYF. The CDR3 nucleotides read TGTGCCAGCAGTGAAGGCAGGACAGGGGTTCGTGGCGAGCAGTACTTC.

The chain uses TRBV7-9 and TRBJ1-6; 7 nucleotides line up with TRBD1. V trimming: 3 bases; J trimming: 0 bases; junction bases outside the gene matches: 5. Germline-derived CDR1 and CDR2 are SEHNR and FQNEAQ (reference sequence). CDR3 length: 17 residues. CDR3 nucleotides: TGTGCCAGCAGCTTCGGGCGGGACAGCTCCTATAATTCACCCCTCCACTTT. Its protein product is CASSFGRDSSYNSPLHF.

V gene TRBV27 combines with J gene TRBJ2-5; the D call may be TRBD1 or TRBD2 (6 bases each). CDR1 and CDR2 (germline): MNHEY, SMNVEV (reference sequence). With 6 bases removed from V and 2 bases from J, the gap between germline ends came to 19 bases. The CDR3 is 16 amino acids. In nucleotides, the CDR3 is TGTGCCAGCAGCTCTCAACATTGGAGGGGGCAAGAGACCCAGTACTTC. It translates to CASSSQHWRGQETQYF.

CDR3 region: CASDVPGGQPQHF. The CDR3 nucleotides are TGTGCCAGCGACGTCCCAGGGGGACAGCCCCAGCATTTT. The gene calls are TRBV6-1 and TRBJ1-5; TRBD1 matches at 7 bases. The CDR3 spans 13 residues. V shed 8 bases and J 7 bases; nucleotides not matched to a gene: 8. CDR1 and CDR2 from the germline V gene are MNHNS and SASEGT.

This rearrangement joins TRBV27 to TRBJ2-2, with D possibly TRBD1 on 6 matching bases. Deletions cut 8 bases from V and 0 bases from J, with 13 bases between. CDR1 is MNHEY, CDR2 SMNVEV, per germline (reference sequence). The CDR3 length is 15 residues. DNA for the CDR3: TGTGCCAGCGCCGGGACACTTTCGAACACCGGGGAGCTGTTTTTT. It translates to CASAGTLSNTGELFF.

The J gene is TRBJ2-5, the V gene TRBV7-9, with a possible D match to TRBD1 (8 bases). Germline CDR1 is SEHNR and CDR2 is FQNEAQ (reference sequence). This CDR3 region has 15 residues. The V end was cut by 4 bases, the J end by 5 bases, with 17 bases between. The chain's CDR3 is CASSSPTGGGETQYF. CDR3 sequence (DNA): TGTGCCAGCAGCTCCCCAACAGGGGGAGGGGAGACCCAGTACTTC.

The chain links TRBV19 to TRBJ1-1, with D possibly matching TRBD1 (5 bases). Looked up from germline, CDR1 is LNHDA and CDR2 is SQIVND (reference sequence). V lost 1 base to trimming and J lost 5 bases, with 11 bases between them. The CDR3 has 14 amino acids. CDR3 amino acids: CASSIGGERTEAFF. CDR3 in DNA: TGTGCCAGTAGTATAGGGGGGGAAAGGACTGAAGCTTTCTTT.

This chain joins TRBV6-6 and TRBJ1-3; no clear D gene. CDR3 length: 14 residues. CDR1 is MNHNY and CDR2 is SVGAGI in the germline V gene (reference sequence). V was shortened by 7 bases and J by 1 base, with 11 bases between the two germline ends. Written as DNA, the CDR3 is TGTGCCAGCACTCCAGTCGTTTCTGGAAACACCATATATTTT. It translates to CASTPVVSGNTIYF.

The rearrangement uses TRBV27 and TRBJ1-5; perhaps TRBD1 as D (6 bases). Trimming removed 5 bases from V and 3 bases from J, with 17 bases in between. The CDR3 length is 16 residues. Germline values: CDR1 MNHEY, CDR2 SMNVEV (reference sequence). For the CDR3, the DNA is TGTGCCAGCAGTCGGGGGGGCAACAGGCTCAATCAGCCCCAGCATTTT. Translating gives CASSRGGNRLNQPQHF.

The CDR3 nucleotides read TGTGCCAGCAGCTCCCTGGAAAGCACAGATACGCAGTATTTT. It yields the protein CASSSLESTDTQYF. This rearrangement joins TRBV5-6 to TRBJ2-3; D is unclear. Germline V CDR1 and CDR2: SGHDT, YYEEEE. The CDR3 loop spans 14 amino acids. Trimming removed 3 bases at V and 0 bases at J, with 8 bases between. The full variable domain, in which reference TRBV5-6 and TRBJ2-3 provide the parts outside the CDR3, is DAGVTQSPTHLIKTRGQQVTLRCSPKSGHDTVSWYQQALGQGPQFIFQYYEEEERQRGNFPDRFSGHQFPNYSSELNVNALLLGDSALYLCASSSLESTDTQYFGPGTRLTVL.

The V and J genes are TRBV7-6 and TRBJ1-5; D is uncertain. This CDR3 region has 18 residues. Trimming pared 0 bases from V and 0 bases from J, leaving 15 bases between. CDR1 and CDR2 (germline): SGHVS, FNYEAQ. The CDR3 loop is CASSLAPLSEHSNQPQHF. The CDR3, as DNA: TGTGCCAGCAGCTTAGCGCCTCTGTCAGAGCATAGCAATCAGCCCCAGCATTTT.

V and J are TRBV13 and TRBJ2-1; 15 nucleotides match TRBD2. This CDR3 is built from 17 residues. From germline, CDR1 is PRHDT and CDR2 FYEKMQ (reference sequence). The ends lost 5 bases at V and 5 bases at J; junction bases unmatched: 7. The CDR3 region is CASSAPGLAGGHNEQFF. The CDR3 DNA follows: TGTGCCAGCAGCGCCCCGGGACTAGCGGGGGGACACAATGAGCAGTTCTTC.